A single sample gave rise to the 23 T cell receptor beta chains below, sequenced in a study of vaccination and CD4 T cells after COVID-19. Time point: late sampling 161 to 241 days after vaccination in a few convalescent patients. Stated treatment: roughly nine-day PBMC culture with coronavirus spike peptide pools or control peptides (ViraFEST assay). For these TCRs, the target antigens are not known. Once obtained from cultured CD4+ T cells, the DNA was sequenced using the Oncomine TCR Beta short-read assay. TCRdb itself ran the PCR reads through MiXCR, one entry per CDR3 protein. The sample has roughly 23,000 distinct CDR3 sequences; more than 30% are singletons. Sequencing was performed on CD4+ T cells from blood, cultured in vitro, taken about 7 months after SARS-CoV-2 vaccination. The receptors were gathered from a human donor who had recovered from COVID-19.

This clonotype was observed a handful of times. The genes are TRBV10-3 and TRBJ2-5; 7 bases align to TRBD1. This CDR3 contains 13 residues. Losses at the gene ends were 10 bases for V and 1 base for J; bases not matched to a gene: 6. Germline-derived CDR1 and CDR2 are ENHRY and SYGVKD. CDR3 sequence reads: CATSWDSQETQYF. The CDR3 DNA follows: TGTGCCACCTCTTGGGACAGCCAAGAGACCCAGTACTTC.

The chain carries TRBV4-1 and TRBJ1-2, with no clear D. Germline V lookup: CDR1 MGHRA, CDR2 YSYEKL. Trimming left V 5 bases short and J 2 bases short, with 9 bases between. The CDR3 loop spans 13 amino acids. The DNA for the CDR3 is TGCGCCAGCAGCGGGTCTGGGAACTATGGCTACACCTTC. It yields the protein CASSGSGNYGYTF.

The rearrangement joins TRBV6-1 to TRBJ2-5; either TRBD1 or TRBD2 may fit D (6 bases each). The CDR3 spans 13 residues. Trimming took 11 bases from V and 5 from J, leaving 18 bases between them. Germline CDR1 reads MNHNS; CDR2 reads SASEGT. The CDR3 reads CAGQRGESETQYF. CDR3 nucleotides: TGTGCCGGCCAGAGGGGGGAGTCGGAGACCCAGTACTTC.

CDR3 sequence reads: CASSGMGGGAQETQYF. DNA for the CDR3: TGCGCCAGCAGTGGGATGGGCGGGGGGGCCCAGGAGACCCAGTACTTC. The J gene is TRBJ2-5, the V gene TRBV10-2; 9 bases fit TRBD2. With 4 bases clipped from V and 5 bases from J, the junction kept 11 bases outside the gene matches. The CDR3 loop spans 16 amino acids. Per the germline V gene, CDR1 is WSHSY and CDR2 is SAAADI.

This clonotype was detected only a few times. This chain links TRBV7-2 with TRBJ2-7; D unresolved. Germline V CDR1 and CDR2: SGHTA, FQGNSA. V was cut by 0 bases and J by 4 bases, with 7 bases left in between. This CDR3 is built from 13 residues. Written as DNA, the CDR3 is TGTGCCAGCAGCTTAGCGTGGGATTACGAGCAGTACTTC. It yields the protein CASSLAWDYEQYF.

J is TRBJ1-2 and V is TRBV20-1; 7 nucleotides line up with TRBD1. CDR3 size: 16 residues. With V trimmed by 6 bases and J by 2 bases, 15 bases remained unmatched. Germline V gives CDR1 DFQATT, CDR2 SNEGSKA (reference sequence). The CDR3 protein is CSAPPRGGPVNYGYTF. DNA of the CDR3: TGCAGTGCCCCACCCAGGGGGGGGCCCGTCAACTATGGCTACACCTTC.

The V call is TRBV6-2 or TRBV6-3, the J call TRBJ1-1; D possibly corresponds to TRBD1 (6 bases). Between the trimmed V and J ends, which lost 8 bases and 4 bases, there was a span of 17 bases. From germline, CDR1 is MNHEY and CDR2 SVGEGT. The CDR3 is 14 residues long. The CDR3: CASAVGGSGTEAFF. The CDR3, as DNA: TGTGCCAGCGCCGTAGGGGGGTCGGGCACTGAAGCTTTCTTT.

The chain uses TRBV15 and TRBJ2-7, with 8 bases fitting TRBD1. Germline-derived CDR1 and CDR2 are LNHNV and YYDKDF (reference sequence). Losses at the gene ends were 5 bases for V and 7 bases for J; bases not matched to a gene: 10. The CDR3 totals 14 residues. Here the CDR3 DNA reads TGTGCCACCAGCGCAGACAGGGGATTGAGGGAGCAGTACTTC. It specifies CATSADRGLREQYF.

V is TRBV7-6 and J is TRBJ1-1; possibly TRBD1 for D (5 bases). From germline, CDR1 is SGHVS and CDR2 FNYEAQ. Trimming removed 0 bases at V and 1 base at J, with 6 bases between. The CDR3 covers 14 residues. DNA of the CDR3: TGTGCCAGCAGCTTAGCGGGGCCGAACACTGAAGCTTTCTTT. The encoded protein is CASSLAGPNTEAFF.

The chain is built from TRBV7-2 and TRBJ2-1, with 10 bases lining up with TRBD2. Germline V gene sequence: CDR1 SGHTA, CDR2 FQGNSA. V lost 3 bases to trimming and J lost 2 bases; unmatched junction nucleotides: 1. The CDR3 is 15 residues long. The CDR3 sequence is CASSFTSGTYNEQFF. The CDR3 bases are TGTGCCAGCAGCTTCACTAGCGGGACCTACAATGAGCAGTTCTTC.

The J gene is TRBJ2-7, the V gene TRBV7-2, with 10 bases identical to TRBD2. Per the germline V gene, CDR1 is SGHTA and CDR2 is FQGNSA. There are 14 residues in the CDR3. With V trimmed by 6 bases and J by 5 bases, 7 bases remained unmatched. The CDR3 region is CASRPGTSVHEQYF. Written as DNA, the CDR3 is TGTGCCAGCAGACCCGGGACTAGCGTTCACGAGCAGTACTTC. Complete variable domain (other parts from reference TRBV7-2 and TRBJ2-7): GAGVSQSPSNKVTEKGKDVELRCDPISGHTALYWYRQSLGQGLEFLIYFQGNSAPDKSGLPSDRFSAERTGGSVSTLTIQRTQQEDSAVYLCASRPGTSVHEQYFGPGTRLTVT.

The chain carries TRBV20-1 and TRBJ2-7, with 7 nucleotides matching TRBD2. V lost 1 base and J lost 2; bases outside the gene matches: 5. CDR1 and CDR2 from the germline V gene are DFQATT and SNEGSKA (reference sequence). The CDR3 loop spans 14 amino acids. The CDR3 sequence: CSARVPSGTYEQYF. Written as DNA, the CDR3 is TGCAGTGCTAGAGTTCCTAGCGGAACCTACGAGCAGTACTTC.

This clonotype has a handful of counts. The V gene is TRBV7-9, the J gene TRBJ2-5; 7 bases are shared with TRBD1. Per germline, CDR1 SEHNR and CDR2 FQNEAQ (reference sequence). V lost 6 bases and J lost 2; bases outside the gene matches: 6. The CDR3 covers 14 residues. CDR3 bases: TGTGCCAGCAGGGCAGGGGGTTGGCAAGAGACCCAGTACTTC. Residues: CASRAGGWQETQYF. The whole variable domain, remainder taken from reference TRBV7-9 and TRBJ2-5, is DTGVSQNPRHKITKRGQNVTFRCDPISEHNRLYWYRQTLGQGPEFLTYFQNEAQLEKSRLLSDRFSAERPKGSFSTLEIQRTEQGDSAMYLCASRAGGWQETQYFGPGTRLLVL.

This clonotype came up a few times. The chain combines TRBV10-3 with TRBJ2-3, with 9 bases aligning to TRBD1. With V trimmed by 11 bases and J by 2 bases, 11 bases remained unmatched. The germline V gene encodes CDR1 ENHRY and CDR2 SYGVKD. This CDR3 has 15 amino acids. The CDR3 DNA sequence: TGTGCCTCCGCCCGGGACAGGGTGTTCACAGATACGCAGTATTTT. This gives the protein CASARDRVFTDTQYF.

The CDR3 loop reads CASSLRGALAGFQETQYF. The CDR3 DNA follows: TGTGCCAGCAGCTTAAGGGGGGCGCTAGCGGGGTTCCAAGAGACCCAGTACTTC. The J gene is TRBJ2-5, the V gene TRBV7-3; 9 nucleotides line up with TRBD2. The CDR3 is made up of 18 amino acids. Per germline, CDR1 SGHTA and CDR2 FQGTGA. V lost 1 base, J lost 1 base, and 10 bases stayed unmatched. Combining the CDR3 with reference TRBV7-3 and TRBJ2-5 gives the whole variable domain GAGVSQTPSNKVTEKGKYVELRCDPISGHTALYWYRQSLGQGPEFLIYFQGTGAADDSGLPNDRFFAVRPEGSVSTLKIQRTERGDSAVYLCASSLRGALAGFQETQYFGPGTRLLVL.

V gene TRBV20-1 combines with J gene TRBJ1-1, with unresolved D. The CDR3 contains 13 residues. CDR1 DFQATT and CDR2 SNEGSKA come from the germline V gene (reference sequence). The V gene lost 4 bases and the J gene lost 4 bases, with 13 bases spanning the gap. DNA for the CDR3: TGCAGTGCTATATGGCAGTCTACCACTGAAGCTTTCTTT. Protein product: CSAIWQSTTEAFF.

This clonotype is categorized as large. This chain links TRBV7-2 with TRBJ1-1; no clear D. V lost 1 base to trimming and J lost 2 bases, with 8 bases between them. Germline loops: CDR1 SGHTA, CDR2 FQGNSA. The CDR3 covers 14 residues. CDR3 sequence: CASSLVGANTEAFF. CDR3 sequence (DNA): TGTGCCAGCAGCTTAGTCGGTGCAAACACTGAAGCTTTCTTT.

This clonotype came up a few times. The chain joins TRBV5-4 to TRBJ2-3, with TRBD2 matching 9 bases. V trimming: 4 bases; J trimming: 4 bases; junction bases outside the gene matches: 1. The CDR3 totals 13 residues. CDR1 is SGHNT, CDR2 YYREEE, per germline (reference sequence). The CDR3 is CASSERGADTQYF. The DNA for the CDR3 is TGTGCCAGCAGCGAGCGGGGGGCAGATACGCAGTATTTT.

By share, this clonotype counts as medium-sized. The chain recombines TRBV6-1 with TRBJ1-2; D possibly corresponds to TRBD1 (6 bases). The CDR3 is 17 residues long. Germline V gene lookup returns CDR1 MNHNS and CDR2 SASEGT. Deletions cut 2 bases from V and 4 bases from J, with 20 bases between. The CDR3 sequence: CASSEPGHTPGGYGYTF. DNA of the CDR3: TGTGCCAGCAGTGAACCGGGACACACCCCAGGAGGCTATGGCTACACCTTC.

The J gene is TRBJ2-1, the V gene TRBV27; 9 bases match TRBD2. Germline V gene sequence: CDR1 MNHEY, CDR2 SMNVEV (reference sequence). The V gene end was trimmed by 8 bases and the J gene end by 4 bases; junction bases not matched to a gene: 6. The CDR3 has 14 amino acids. The CDR3 protein is CASRRTSAYNEQFF. The CDR3 bases are TGTGCCAGCCGCCGGACTAGCGCATACAATGAGCAGTTCTTC.

V gene TRBV6-7 combines with J gene TRBJ2-1; TRBD2 matches at 13 bases. TRBV6-7 is an ORF, and what it does is uncertain. V lost 4 bases, J lost 8 bases, and 8 bases stayed unmatched. The CDR3 extends over 16 amino acids. The CDR3 region has the DNA TGTGCCAGCAGTTGCAAGAGCGGACTAGCGGGAGATGAGCAGTTCTTC. This sequence encodes CASSCKSGLAGDEQFF.

This clonotype has only a few counts. The chain is built from TRBV19 and TRBJ1-1; tentatively, D is TRBD1 (6 bases). The ends were cut back, 7 bases at V and 7 bases at J, with 16 bases in the middle. CDR3 length equals 13 residues. The germline V gene has CDR1 LNHDA and CDR2 SQIVND (reference sequence). In DNA, the CDR3 is TGTGCCAGTAAGGGGGGGCAGATCAGTGAAGCTTTCTTT. Amino acid sequence: CASKGGQISEAFF.

V is TRBV20-1 and J is TRBJ2-7; a possible D gene is TRBD2 (5 bases). The CDR3 extends over 14 amino acids. V lost 3 bases, J lost 6 bases, and 18 bases lay in between. Germline V lookup: CDR1 DFQATT, CDR2 SNEGSKA (reference sequence). The CDR3 DNA reads TGCAGTGCTAGGCCGGGCCCTAGAGGAGGCGAGCAGTACTTC. It codes for CSARPGPRGGEQYF.